A selection of T cell receptor beta chains follows, all from one sample in a study of blood T cell repertoires in COVID-19. Sequenced by immunoSEQ multiplex PCR; TCRdb stores in-frame clones only, minus some. Of about 100,000 clones in the sample, 92% were seen once. The material sequenced was peripheral blood. Receptors originate from a man aged 45 to 65 with active COVID-19. Both conserved end residues are part of each CDR3. Each record gives: D gene, V gene, clone size, CDR3 length, J gene, CDR3 DNA, CDR3 protein. The D gene is left open where the match is weak. Some rows have no size entry. The others give once, few or many, or a class for an expanded clone.

TRBD1	TRBV5-6	once	13	TRBJ1-2	TGTGCCAGCACCCTCAGACAGGGAAGGGGCTACACCTTC	CASTLRQGRGYTF
TRBD2	TRBV5-4	NA	14	TRBJ2-7	TGTGCCAGCAGCTCTTCCCGGGAGGGCTACGAGCAGTACTTC	CASSSSREGYEQYF
TRBD2	TRBV5-6	NA	15	TRBJ2-7	TGTGCCAGCAGCGCGGAGCGGGAGGGAACCTACGAGCAGTACTTC	CASSAEREGTYEQYF
NA	TRBV19	NA	13	TRBJ1-5	TGTGCCAGTAGTAGGGAGAACGGTCAGCCCCAGCATTTT	CASSRENGQPQHF
TRBD1	TRBV10-2	NA	12	TRBJ2-7	TGCGCCAGCACGGACAGGGTTGGCGAGCAGTACTTC	CASTDRVGEQYF
NA	TRBV5-1	once	13	TRBJ1-4	TGCGCCAGCAGCTCTGAGGAGGGGGAAAAACTGTTTTTT	CASSSEEGEKLFF
TRBD1	TRBV28	NA	14	TRBJ1-1	TGTGCCAGCAAGAAGACAGGGGTGCACACTGAAGCTTTCTTT	CASKKTGVHTEAFF
NA	TRBV27	NA	18	TRBJ2-3	TGTGCCAGCAGTTTATCGCTTCTGGGCGGGGGCGCACAGATACCAAAGTATTTT	CASSLSLLGGGAQIPKYF
NA	TRBV4-1	NA	12	TRBJ1-6	TGCGCCAGCAGCCAAGATTCGTTTTCCCTCCACTTT	CASSQDSFSLHF
NA	TRBV9	NA	14	TRBJ2-3	TGTGCCAGCAGCGTAGTAGGGGCCCCCGATACGCAGTATTTT	CASSVVGAPDTQYF
TRBD1	TRBV4-1	NA	15	TRBJ2-4	TGCGCCAGCAGCCAAGCTGGACAGGGCGTTAACATTCAGTACTTC	CASSQAGQGVNIQYF
NA	TRBV19	NA	17	TRBJ2-2	TGTGCCAGTAGTATGCCTACGGGACAACGCCCCACCGGGGAGCTGTTTTTT	CASSMPTGQRPTGELFF
NA	TRBV6-5	NA	12	TRBJ1-2	TGTGCCAGCAGGTGGACCCAGGGAGGCTACACCTTC	CASRWTQGGYTF
TRBD2	TRBV19	NA	17	TRBJ2-1	TGTGCCAGTAGTATCGGCTGGCTAGCGGGAGGGTACAATGAGCAGTTCTTC	CASSIGWLAGGYNEQFF
TRBD1	TRBV19	NA	16	TRBJ2-2	TGTGCCAGTAACCTCCTCGGACAGGGCATGACCGGGGAGCTGTTTTTT	CASNLLGQGMTGELFF
TRBD2	TRBV24-1	NA	16	TRBJ2-1	TGTGCCACCAGTGATTTGATGAGCGGGAGAGACAATGAGCAGTTCTTC	CATSDLMSGRDNEQFF
TRBD1	TRBV30	once	15	TRBJ1-5	TGTGCCTGGAGTCTCGGGGGGACAGGGGAACAGCCCCAGCATTTT	CAWSLGGTGEQPQHF
TRBD2	TRBV10-3	NA	15	TRBJ2-5	TGTGCCGCCGCGGGGAGACTAGCGGGAGGAGAGACCCAGTACTTC	CAAAGRLAGGETQYF
TRBD1	TRBV28	NA	17	TRBJ1-5	TGTGCCAGCAGCGGGACAGGGGGCCCTTATAGCAATCAGCCCCAGCATTTT	CASSGTGGPYSNQPQHF
TRBD2	TRBV3-1/TRBV3-2	NA	17	TRBJ2-4	TGTGCCAGCAGCCGGACTAGCGGGAGGGCCGCCAAAAACATTCAGTACTTC	CASSRTSGRAAKNIQYF
NA	TRBV28	NA	18	TRBJ2-6	TGTGCCAGCAGTCGCGAAGGGACTTACCTCTCTGGGGCCAACGTCCTGACTTTC	CASSREGTYLSGANVLTF
TRBD1	TRBV5-1	NA	13	TRBJ2-7	TGCGCCACCGCTGGGGCAGGGGGCGACGAGCAGTACTTC	CATAGAGGDEQYF
NA	TRBV6-5	NA	12	TRBJ2-5	TGTGCCAGCAGTTACCCGGGAGAGACCCAGTACTTC	CASSYPGETQYF
NA	TRBV5-5	NA	16	TRBJ1-5	TGTGCCAGCAGCTTGGCGGGGAGCCCCGCAAATCAGCCCCAGCATTTT	CASSLAGSPANQPQHF
TRBD2	TRBV5-1	NA	16	TRBJ2-1	TGCGCCAGCAGCAAACTGAGCGGGAGGGCCCTGAATGAGCAGTTCTTC	CASSKLSGRALNEQFF
TRBD2	TRBV19	NA	16	TRBJ2-3	TGTGCCAGTAGTTTTCGACTAGCGGGCAGCACAGATACGCAGTATTTT	CASSFRLAGSTDTQYF
TRBD2	TRBV11-2	NA	15	TRBJ2-2	TGTGCCAGCAGCATACTAGCGGGAGGGGGCGGGGAGCTGTTTTTT	CASSILAGGGGELFF
TRBD1	TRBV23-1	NA	16	TRBJ1-4	TGCGCCAGCAGTCAACCCGACAGGGAAGAGTATGAAAAACTGTTTTTT	CASSQPDREEYEKLFF
TRBD1	TRBV4-2	NA	15	TRBJ1-2	TGTGCCAGCAGCCAAGATCCAGGGGGCCTGAGTGGCTACACCTTC	CASSQDPGGLSGYTF